This passage covers 14 T cell receptor beta chains from one sample sequenced in a study of cytomegalovirus exposure and HLA in healthy donors. The study ran its PCR with 60 Vbeta and 13 Jbeta primers. Generated by immunoSEQ multiplex PCR, the TCRdb table keeps only in-frame clones and is missing some. This sample has about 190,000 clones, with 70% to 90% found just once. The specimen was PBMCs. Receptors were obtained from a young woman in good health and CMV-seronegative.

V usage is TRBV7-6 and J usage is TRBJ2-3; D ambiguous. V was clipped by 0 bases and J by 2 bases, with 3 bases between them. The CDR3 contains 13 residues. Germline V CDR1 and CDR2: SGHVS, FNYEAQ. The DNA for the CDR3 is TGTGCCAGCAGCTTAGCCCACACAGATACGCAGTATTTT. It codes for CASSLAHTDTQYF. The full variable domain, rest sourced from reference TRBV7-6 and TRBJ2-3, is GAGVSQSPRYKVTKRGQDVALRCDPISGHVSLYWYRQALGQGPEFLTYFNYEAQQDKSGLPNDRFSAERPEGSISTLTIQRTEQRDSAMYRCASSLAHTDTQYFGPGTRLTVL.

This clone occurred a few times. The gene calls are TRBV5-1 and TRBJ1-1; 8 bases agree with TRBD1. V dropped 3 bases and J dropped 4; count of bases not matched to a gene: 5. CDR1 is SGHRS, CDR2 YFSETQ, per germline. CDR3 size: 14 residues. CDR3 protein: CASSYGQGVTEAFF. DNA of the CDR3: TGCGCCAGCAGCTACGGACAGGGAGTCACTGAAGCTTTCTTT.

V gene TRBV11-2 combines with J gene TRBJ2-3, with D possibly being TRBD2 (6 bases). The length of the CDR3 is 15 residues. CDR1 is SGHAT, CDR2 FQNNGV, per germline. V gave up 2 bases and J gave up 3 bases, with 12 bases separating them. The CDR3 loop is CASSLPQRVTDTQYF. The CDR3 bases are TGTGCCAGCAGCTTACCCCAGCGGGTGACAGATACGCAGTATTTT.

The V gene is TRBV28, the J gene TRBJ1-5; D might be TRBD1 (6 bases). Per the germline V gene, CDR1 is MDHEN and CDR2 is SYDVKM. The CDR3 spans 12 residues. The V gene lost 11 bases and the J gene lost 1 base, with 9 bases spanning the gap. The CDR3 DNA reads TGTGCCGCCAGGGGAAGCAATCAGCCCCAGCATTTT. As protein: CAARGSNQPQHF.

The CDR3: CASSLDWAAFF. In DNA, the CDR3 is TGTGCCAGCAGCTTGGATTGGGCGGCTTTCTTT. This rearrangement joins TRBV11-2 to TRBJ1-1; D gene ambiguous. Germline loops: CDR1 SGHAT, CDR2 FQNNGV. V lost 3 bases and J 11 bases, leaving 10 bases between the germline ends. CDR3 length equals 11 residues.

This clone turned up a few times. The rearrangement uses TRBV4-2 and TRBJ1-1, with TRBD1 identical over 10 bases. J lost 1 base, V lost 4 bases, and 6 bases had no gene match. CDR1 and CDR2 from the germline V gene are LGHNA and YNFKEQ. The CDR3 is made up of 16 amino acids. Here the CDR3 reads CASSRRTGGSNTEAFF. In DNA form, the CDR3 reads TGTGCCAGCAGCCGACGGACAGGGGGATCGAACACTGAAGCTTTCTTT.

V is TRBV5-1 and J is TRBJ2-5, with D possibly matching TRBD2 (5 bases). The CDR3 loop spans 15 amino acids. CDR1 and CDR2 from the germline V gene are SGHRS and YFSETQ. Between the trimmed V and J ends, which lost 0 bases and 0 bases, there was a span of 9 bases. CDR3 in amino acids: CASSLVGGYQETQYF. CDR3 coding DNA: TGCGCCAGCAGCTTGGTTGGAGGTTACCAAGAGACCCAGTACTTC. The complete variable domain, with remaining parts taken from reference TRBV5-1 and TRBJ2-5, reads KAGVTQTPRYLIKTRGQQVTLSCSPISGHRSVSWYQQTPGQGLQFLFEYFSETQRNKGNFPGRFSGRQFSNSRSEMNVSTLELGDSALYLCASSLVGGYQETQYFGPGTRLLVL.

The CDR3 DNA is TGCGCCACCCGGACTAGCGGGAAGTCCTACAATGAGCAGTTCTTC. It translates to CATRTSGKSYNEQFF. This chain links TRBV10-1 with TRBJ2-1, with TRBD2 matching over 12 bases. Germline CDR1 is WNHNN and CDR2 is SYGVQD (reference sequence). The trim removed 10 bases at V and 1 base at J, leaving 5 bases unmatched. CDR3 size: 15 residues.

The V call is TRBV6-1, the J call TRBJ1-3, with a weak D call TRBD1 (6 bases). The CDR3 has 15 amino acids. The V and J ends lost 2 bases and 3 bases respectively, with 11 bases between them. From germline, CDR1 is MNHNS and CDR2 SASEGT. The CDR3 bases are TGTGCCAGCAGTGAAAAGACAGGAGGTGGAAACACCATATATTTT. Residues: CASSEKTGGGNTIYF.

The chain joins TRBV7-2 to TRBJ1-1; a possible D gene is TRBD1 (6 bases). CDR3 length: 18 amino acids. Germline CDR1 and CDR2: SGHTA and FQGNSA. The ends were cut back, 0 bases at V and 0 bases at J, with 17 bases in the middle. DNA of the CDR3: TGTGCCAGCAGCTTAGCGGGACAACTCATAAAGATGAACACTGAAGCTTTCTTT. Protein sequence: CASSLAGQLIKMNTEAFF. Based on the CDR3 plus reference TRBV7-2 and TRBJ1-1, the full variable domain is GAGVSQSPSNKVTEKGKDVELRCDPISGHTALYWYRQSLGQGLEFLIYFQGNSAPDKSGLPSDRFSAERTGGSVSTLTIQRTQQEDSAVYLCASSLAGQLIKMNTEAFFGQGTRLTVV.

The gene calls are TRBV18 and TRBJ2-3, with 7 bases fitting TRBD1. CDR1 KGHSH and CDR2 LQKENI come from the germline V gene. There are 15 residues in the CDR3. Trimming at V came to 3 bases and at J to 0 bases, leaving 3 bases not matched to a gene. CDR3 nucleotide sequence: TGTGCCAGCTCACCGAGACAGGGTAGCACAGATACGCAGTATTTT. It specifies CASSPRQGSTDTQYF.

Points on this clone: The junction departs from the called germline gene at one end, perhaps through a read error. The J gene is TRBJ1-2, the V gene TRBV20-1; no firm D call. The CDR3 length is 11 residues. Germline CDR1 is DFQATT and CDR2 is SNEGSKA (reference sequence). CDR3 in amino acids: CSAEANYGYTF. CDR3 sequence (DNA): TGCAGTGCCGAAGCTAATTATGGCTACACCTTC.

This rearrangement joins TRBV10-1 to TRBJ1-3, with TRBD1 matching over 7 bases. The CDR3 loop spans 15 amino acids. Germline CDR1 WNHNN, CDR2 SYGVQD (reference sequence). J was trimmed by 2 bases and V by 6 bases; bases with no gene match: 7. CDR3 bases: TGCGCCAGCAGATTACAGGGGCTCCCTGGAAACACCATATATTTT. It specifies CASRLQGLPGNTIYF.

The chain links TRBV7-6 to TRBJ2-3; TRBD2 is a possible D gene (6 bases). This CDR3 region has 14 residues. The germline V gene encodes CDR1 SGHVS and CDR2 FNYEAQ. Trimming removed 3 bases from V and 2 bases from J, with 9 bases in between. CDR3 residues: CASSFGTVTDTQYF. In DNA form, the CDR3 reads TGTGCCAGCAGCTTCGGGACTGTCACAGATACGCAGTATTTT.